The clone carrying this T cell receptor beta chain was counted only a few times. Seattle researchers signed up patients amid active infection and tracked them longitudinally. This sample stems from a study of blood T cell repertoires in COVID-19. Study context: The United States, Italy and Spain supplied acute and convalescent COVID-19 samples. PBMCs, B-cell-depleted T cells, or T cells provided the cDNA or gDNA that made up the material.

Authors' processing steps: Nucleated cell counts were estimated from reference gene primer amplification. Here immunoSEQ multiplex PCR was the method, and the copy in TCRdb shows in-frame clones only, minus some. Clonal size and the V and J genes are those of that table, whereas D and trimming came from the DNA. The table includes roughly 60,000 clones, about 80% detected once. With 5 bases removed from V and 14 bases from J, the gap between germline ends came to 19 bases. CDR1 and CDR2 (germline): SGHTA, FQGNSA. CDR3 length equals 13 residues. The material sequenced was peripheral blood. The rearrangement links TRBV7-2 to TRBJ2-1; tentatively, D is TRBD1 (7 bases). This sequence originates from a man older than 75 with COVID-19, enrolled during active disease. Here the CDR3 reads CASSPQASRGEFF. In nucleotides, the CDR3 is TGTGCCAGCAGCCCGCAAGCGAGCAGGGGGGAGTTCTTC.